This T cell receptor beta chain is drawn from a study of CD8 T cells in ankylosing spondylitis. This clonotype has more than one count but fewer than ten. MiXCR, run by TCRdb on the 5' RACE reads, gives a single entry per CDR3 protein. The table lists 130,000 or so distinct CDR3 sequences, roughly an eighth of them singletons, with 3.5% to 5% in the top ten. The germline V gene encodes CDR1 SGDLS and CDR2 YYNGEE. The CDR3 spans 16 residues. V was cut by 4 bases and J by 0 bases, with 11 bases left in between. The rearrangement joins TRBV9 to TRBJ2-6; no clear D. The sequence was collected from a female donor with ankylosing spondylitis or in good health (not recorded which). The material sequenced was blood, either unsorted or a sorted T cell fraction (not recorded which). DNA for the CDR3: TGTGCCAGCAGCTATCGACGGTACTCTGGGGCCAACGTCCTGACTTTC. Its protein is CASSYRRYSGANVLTF.